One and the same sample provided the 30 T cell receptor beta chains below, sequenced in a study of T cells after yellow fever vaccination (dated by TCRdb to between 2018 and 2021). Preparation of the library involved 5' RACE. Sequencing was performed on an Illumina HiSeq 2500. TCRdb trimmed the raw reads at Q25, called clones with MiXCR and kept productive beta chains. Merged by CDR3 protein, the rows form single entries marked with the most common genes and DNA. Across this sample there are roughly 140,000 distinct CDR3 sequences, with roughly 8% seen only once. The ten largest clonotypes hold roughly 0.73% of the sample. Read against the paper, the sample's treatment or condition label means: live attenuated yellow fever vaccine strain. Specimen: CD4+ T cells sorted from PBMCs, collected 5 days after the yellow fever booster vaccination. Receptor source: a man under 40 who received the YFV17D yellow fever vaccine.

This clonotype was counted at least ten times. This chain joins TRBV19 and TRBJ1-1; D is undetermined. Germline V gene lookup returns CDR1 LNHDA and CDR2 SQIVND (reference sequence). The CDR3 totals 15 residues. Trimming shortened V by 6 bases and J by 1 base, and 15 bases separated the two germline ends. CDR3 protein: CASRRDPGKNTEAFF. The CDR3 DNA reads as TGTGCCAGTAGACGCGACCCGGGAAAGAACACTGAAGCTTTCTTT. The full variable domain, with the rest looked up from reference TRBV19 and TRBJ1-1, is DGGITQSPKYLFRKEGQNVTLSCEQNLNHDAMYWYRQDPGQGLRLIYYSQIVNDFQKGDIAEGYSVSREKKESFPLTVTSAQKNPTAFYLCASRRDPGKNTEAFFGQGTRLTVV.

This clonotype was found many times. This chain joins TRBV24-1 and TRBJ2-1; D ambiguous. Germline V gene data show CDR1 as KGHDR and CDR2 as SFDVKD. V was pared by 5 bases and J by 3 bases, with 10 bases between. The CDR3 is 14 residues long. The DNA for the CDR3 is TGTGCCACCAGTGTTGGACGGAACTACAATGAGCAGTTCTTC. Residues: CATSVGRNYNEQFF.

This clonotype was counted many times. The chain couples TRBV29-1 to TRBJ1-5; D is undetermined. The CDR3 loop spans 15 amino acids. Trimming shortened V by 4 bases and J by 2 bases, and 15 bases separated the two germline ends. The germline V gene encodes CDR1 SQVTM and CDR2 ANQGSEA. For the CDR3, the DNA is TGCAGCGTTGCGGGCGGGATTTTGGGCAATCAGCCCCAGCATTTT. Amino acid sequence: CSVAGGILGNQPQHF.

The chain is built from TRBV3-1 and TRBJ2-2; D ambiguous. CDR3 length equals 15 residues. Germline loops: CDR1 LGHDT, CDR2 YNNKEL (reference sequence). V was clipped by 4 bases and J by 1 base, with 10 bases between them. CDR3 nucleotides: TGTGCCAGCAGCCCCCCCCCCCAGAACACCGGGGAGCTGTTTTTT. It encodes CASSPPPQNTGELFF.

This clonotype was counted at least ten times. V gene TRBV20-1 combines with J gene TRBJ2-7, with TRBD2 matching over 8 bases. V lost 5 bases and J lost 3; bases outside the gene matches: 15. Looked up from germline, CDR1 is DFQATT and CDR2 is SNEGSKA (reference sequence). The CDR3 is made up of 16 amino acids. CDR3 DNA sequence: TGCAGTGCTCAAGTCAATCTCGCGGGAGGCTTCTACGAGCAGTACTTC. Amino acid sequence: CSAQVNLAGGFYEQYF.

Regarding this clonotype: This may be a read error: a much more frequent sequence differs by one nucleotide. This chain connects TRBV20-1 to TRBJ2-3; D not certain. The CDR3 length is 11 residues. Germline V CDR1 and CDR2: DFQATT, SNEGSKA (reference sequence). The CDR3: CSAGDTDRQYF. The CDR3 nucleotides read TGCAGTGCCGGCGACACAGATAGGCAGTATTTT.

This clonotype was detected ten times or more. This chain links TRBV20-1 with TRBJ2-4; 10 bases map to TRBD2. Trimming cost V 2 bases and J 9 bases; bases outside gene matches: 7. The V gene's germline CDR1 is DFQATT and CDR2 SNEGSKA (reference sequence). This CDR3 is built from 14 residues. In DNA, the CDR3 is TGCAGTGCTAGAAACATCCTAGCGGGAGTCATTCAGTACTTC. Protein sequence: CSARNILAGVIQYF.

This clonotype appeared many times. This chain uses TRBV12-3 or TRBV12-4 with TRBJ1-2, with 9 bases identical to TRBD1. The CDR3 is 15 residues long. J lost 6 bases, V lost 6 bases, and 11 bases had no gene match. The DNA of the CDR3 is TGTGCCAGCAGGGCTCCTGGGGACAGGGCTGATGGCTACACCTTC. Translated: CASRAPGDRADGYTF.

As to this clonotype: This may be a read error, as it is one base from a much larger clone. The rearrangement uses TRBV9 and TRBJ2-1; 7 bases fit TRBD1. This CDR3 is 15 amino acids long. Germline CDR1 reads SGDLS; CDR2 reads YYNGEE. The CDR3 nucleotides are TGTGCCAGCAGCGCGTTGGGACAGACCTACAATGCGCAGTTCTTC. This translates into CASSALGQTYNAQFF.

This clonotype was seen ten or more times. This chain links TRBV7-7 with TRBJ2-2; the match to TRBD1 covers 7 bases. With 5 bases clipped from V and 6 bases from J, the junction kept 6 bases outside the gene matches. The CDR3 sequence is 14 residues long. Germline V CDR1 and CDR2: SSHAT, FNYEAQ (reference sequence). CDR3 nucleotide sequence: TGTGCCAGCAGCGCTTCCGGGACAGCCGGGGAGCTGTTTTTT. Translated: CASSASGTAGELFF.

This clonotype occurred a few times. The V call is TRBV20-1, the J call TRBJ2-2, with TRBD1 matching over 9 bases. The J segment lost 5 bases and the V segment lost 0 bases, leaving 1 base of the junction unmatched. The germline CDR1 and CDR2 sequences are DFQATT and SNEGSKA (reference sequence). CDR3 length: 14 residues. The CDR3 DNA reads TGCAGTGCTAGAGAGGGGACAGGGACCGGGGAGCTGTTTTTT. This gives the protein CSAREGTGTGELFF.

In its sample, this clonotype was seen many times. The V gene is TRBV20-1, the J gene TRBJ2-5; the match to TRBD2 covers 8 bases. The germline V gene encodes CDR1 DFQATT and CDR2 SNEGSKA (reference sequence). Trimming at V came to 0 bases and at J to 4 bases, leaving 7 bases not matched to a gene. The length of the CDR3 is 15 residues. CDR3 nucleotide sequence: TGCAGTGCTAGAGACTACAGCGGGAGAGGAGAGACCCAGTACTTC. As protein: CSARDYSGRGETQYF.

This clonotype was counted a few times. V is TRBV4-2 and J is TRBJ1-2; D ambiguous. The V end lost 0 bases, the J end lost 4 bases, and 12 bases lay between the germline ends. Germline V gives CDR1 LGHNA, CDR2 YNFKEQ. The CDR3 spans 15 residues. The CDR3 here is CASSQEGTLSYGYTF. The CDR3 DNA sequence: TGTGCCAGCAGCCAAGAGGGTACCCTCAGCTATGGCTACACCTTC.

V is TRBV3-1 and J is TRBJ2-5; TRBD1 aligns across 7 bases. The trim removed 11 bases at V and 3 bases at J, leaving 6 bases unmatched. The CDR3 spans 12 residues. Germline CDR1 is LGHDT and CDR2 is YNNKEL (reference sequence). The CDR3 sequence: CAAEGGKETQYF. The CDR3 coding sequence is TGTGCCGCGGAAGGGGGCAAAGAGACCCAGTACTTC.

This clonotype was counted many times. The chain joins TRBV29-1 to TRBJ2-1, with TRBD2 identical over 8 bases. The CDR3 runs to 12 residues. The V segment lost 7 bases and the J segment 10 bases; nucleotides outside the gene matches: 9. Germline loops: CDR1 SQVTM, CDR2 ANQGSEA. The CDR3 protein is CSARAGVGEQFF. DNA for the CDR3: TGCAGCGCCCGAGCGGGAGTCGGGGAGCAGTTCTTC.

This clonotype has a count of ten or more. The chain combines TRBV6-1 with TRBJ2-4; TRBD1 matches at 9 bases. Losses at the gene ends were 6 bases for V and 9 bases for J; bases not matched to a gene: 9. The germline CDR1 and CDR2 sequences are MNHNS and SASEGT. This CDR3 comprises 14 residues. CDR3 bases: TGTGCCAGCAGAGGACAGGGGAACCAGGGCATTCAGTACTTC. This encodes CASRGQGNQGIQYF.

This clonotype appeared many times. The CDR3 coding sequence is TGTGCCACCAGTGATGGGGGGAATGAGCAGTTCTTC. Encoded protein: CATSDGGNEQFF. The chain joins TRBV24-1 to TRBJ2-1, with D tentatively TRBD2 (6 bases). The CDR3 runs 12 residues. Germline V gene lookup returns CDR1 KGHDR and CDR2 SFDVKD. The ends were cut back, 3 bases at V and 7 bases at J, with 6 bases in the middle.

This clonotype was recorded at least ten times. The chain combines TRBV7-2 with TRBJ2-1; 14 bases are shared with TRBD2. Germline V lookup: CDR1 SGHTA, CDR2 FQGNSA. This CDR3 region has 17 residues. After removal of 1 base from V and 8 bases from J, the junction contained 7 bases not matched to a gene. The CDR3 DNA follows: TGTGCCAGCAGCTTAGGACTAGCGGGAGGGCCCCAGCATGAGCAGTTCTTC. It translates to CASSLGLAGGPQHEQFF.

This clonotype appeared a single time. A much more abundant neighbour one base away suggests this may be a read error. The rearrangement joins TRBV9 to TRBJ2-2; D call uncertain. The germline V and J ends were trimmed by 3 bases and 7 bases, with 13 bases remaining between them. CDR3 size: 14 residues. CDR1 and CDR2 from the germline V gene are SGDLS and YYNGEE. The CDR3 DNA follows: TGTGCCAGCAGCGCCAGAGTGGAGTGCGGGGAGCTGTTTTTT. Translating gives CASSARVECGELFF.

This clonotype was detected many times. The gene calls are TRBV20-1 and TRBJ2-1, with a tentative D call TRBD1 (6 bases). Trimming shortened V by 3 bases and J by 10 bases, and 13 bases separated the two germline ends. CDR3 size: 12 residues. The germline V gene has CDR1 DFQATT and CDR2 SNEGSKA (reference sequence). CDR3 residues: CSARGASTEQFF. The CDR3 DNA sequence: TGCAGTGCTAGGGGGGCCTCGACGGAGCAGTTCTTC.

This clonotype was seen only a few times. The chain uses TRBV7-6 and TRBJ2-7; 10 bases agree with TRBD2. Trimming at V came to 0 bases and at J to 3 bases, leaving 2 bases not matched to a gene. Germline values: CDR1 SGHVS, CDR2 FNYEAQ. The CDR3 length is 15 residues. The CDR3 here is CASSLALAGVYEQYF. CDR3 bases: TGTGCCAGCAGCTTAGCTCTAGCGGGAGTCTACGAGCAGTACTTC. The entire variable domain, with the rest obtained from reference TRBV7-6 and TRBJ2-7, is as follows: GAGVSQSPRYKVTKRGQDVALRCDPISGHVSLYWYRQALGQGPEFLTYFNYEAQQDKSGLPNDRFSAERPEGSISTLTIQRTEQRDSAMYRCASSLALAGVYEQYFGPGTRLTVT.

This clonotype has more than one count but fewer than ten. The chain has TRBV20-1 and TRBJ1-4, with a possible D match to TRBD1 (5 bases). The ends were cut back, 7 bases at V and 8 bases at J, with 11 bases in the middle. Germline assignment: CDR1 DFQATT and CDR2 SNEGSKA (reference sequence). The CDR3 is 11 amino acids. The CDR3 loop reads CSGLSGEKLFF. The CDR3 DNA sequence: TGCAGTGGGTTGTCAGGGGAAAAACTGTTTTTT.

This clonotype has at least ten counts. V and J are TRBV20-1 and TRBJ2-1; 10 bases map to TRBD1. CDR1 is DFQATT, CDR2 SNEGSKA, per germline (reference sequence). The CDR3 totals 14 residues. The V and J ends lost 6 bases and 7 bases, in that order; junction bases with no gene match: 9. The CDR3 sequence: CSARQGAPLNEQFF. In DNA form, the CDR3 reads TGCAGTGCCCGACAGGGGGCACCTCTTAATGAGCAGTTCTTC.

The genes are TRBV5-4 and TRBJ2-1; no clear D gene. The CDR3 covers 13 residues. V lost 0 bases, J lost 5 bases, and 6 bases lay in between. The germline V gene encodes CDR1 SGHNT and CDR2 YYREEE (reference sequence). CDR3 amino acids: CASSLGANNEQFF. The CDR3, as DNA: TGTGCCAGCAGCTTGGGGGCCAACAATGAGCAGTTCTTC.

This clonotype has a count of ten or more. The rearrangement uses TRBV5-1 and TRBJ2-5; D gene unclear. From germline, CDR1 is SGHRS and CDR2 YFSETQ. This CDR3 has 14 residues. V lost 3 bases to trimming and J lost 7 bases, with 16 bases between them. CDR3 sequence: CASSYVDPVGTQYF. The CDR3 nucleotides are TGCGCCAGCAGCTACGTCGACCCGGTCGGGACCCAGTACTTC.

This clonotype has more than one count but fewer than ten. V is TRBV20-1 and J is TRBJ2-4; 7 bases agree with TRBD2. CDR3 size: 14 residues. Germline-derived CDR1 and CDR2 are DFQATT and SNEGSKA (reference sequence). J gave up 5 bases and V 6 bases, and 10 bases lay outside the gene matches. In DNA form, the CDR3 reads TGCAGTGCCCCAACCCCGGGACTACAAAACATTCAGTACTTC. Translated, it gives CSAPTPGLQNIQYF.

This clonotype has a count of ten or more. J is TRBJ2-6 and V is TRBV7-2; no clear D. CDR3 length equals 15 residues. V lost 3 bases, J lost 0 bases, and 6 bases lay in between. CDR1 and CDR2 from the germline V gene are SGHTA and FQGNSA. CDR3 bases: TGTGCCAGCAGCTTTCCGAACTCTGGGGCCAACGTCCTGACTTTC. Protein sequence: CASSFPNSGANVLTF.

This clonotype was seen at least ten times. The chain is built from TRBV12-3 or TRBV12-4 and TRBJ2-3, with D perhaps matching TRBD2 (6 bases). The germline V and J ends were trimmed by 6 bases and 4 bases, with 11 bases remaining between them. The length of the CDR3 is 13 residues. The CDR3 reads CASRLTSSDTQYF. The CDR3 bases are TGTGCCAGCAGACTGACTAGTTCAGATACGCAGTATTTT.

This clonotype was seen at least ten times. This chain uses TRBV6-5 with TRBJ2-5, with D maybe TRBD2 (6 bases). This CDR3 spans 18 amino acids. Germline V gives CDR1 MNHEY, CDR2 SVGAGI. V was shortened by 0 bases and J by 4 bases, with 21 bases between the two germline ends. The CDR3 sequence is CASSYSAASVEGRETQYF. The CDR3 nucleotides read TGTGCCAGCAGTTACTCCGCCGCCTCCGTGGAGGGGCGAGAGACCCAGTACTTC.

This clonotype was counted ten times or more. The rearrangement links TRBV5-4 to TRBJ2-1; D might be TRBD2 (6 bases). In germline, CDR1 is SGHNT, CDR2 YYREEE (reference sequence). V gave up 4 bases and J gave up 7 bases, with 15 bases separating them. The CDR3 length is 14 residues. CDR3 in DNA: TGTGCCAGCAGCCGGGACCGGGCGGGGAATGAGCAGTTCTTC. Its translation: CASSRDRAGNEQFF.